This entry lists 27 T cell receptor beta chains sequenced from one sample in a study of T cell responses to AZD1222 COVID-19 vaccine (dated by TCRdb to 2020 to 2023). The library relied on the immunoSEQ multiplex PCR assay. As stored in TCRdb, this immuneACCESS dataset retains in-frame rearrangements with V and J assigned. A fraction of the clones does not appear; measured against another copy, unresolved V genes explain less than half of the discrepancy, and the remainder lacks a known reason. For this sample there are tens of thousands of clones; around 82% appear just once. Clones ranked in the top ten supply 26% of the sample. The time point label here, explained by the study, means: about 28 days (+/-7) after the second vaccine dose. Sequencing used peripheral blood, obtained 28 days after the second AZD1222 dose. These TCRs come from an adult who received the AZD1222 COVID-19 vaccine.

V and J are TRBV9 and TRBJ2-7; unclear D gene. V shed 0 bases and J shed 0 bases, with 10 bases lying between them. There are 15 residues in the CDR3. Germline lookup yields CDR1 SGDLS and CDR2 YYNGEE. This chain's CDR3 is CASSVEPSTSYEQYF. CDR3 nucleotides: TGTGCCAGCAGCGTAGAACCATCCACCTCCTACGAGCAGTACTTC. Supplemented by reference TRBV9 and TRBJ2-7, the full variable domain reads DSGVTQTPKHLITATGQRVTLRCSPRSGDLSVYWYQQSLDQGLQFLIQYYNGEERAKGNILERFSAQQFPDLHSELNLSSLELGDSALYFCASSVEPSTSYEQYFGPGTRLTVT.

The chain employs TRBV7-3 and TRBJ2-7; 14 nucleotides line up with TRBD2. Germline V lookup: CDR1 SGHTA, CDR2 FQGTGA. Trimming removed 2 bases from V and 7 bases from J; junction bases left unmatched: 7. The CDR3 extends over 16 amino acids. CDR3 region: CASSLSGLAGAGEQYF. As DNA, the CDR3 is TGTGCCAGCAGCTTATCGGGACTAGCGGGAGCGGGGGAGCAGTACTTC.

The chain uses TRBV5-8 and TRBJ1-5; D not resolved. The germline V gene has CDR1 SGHTS and CDR2 YDEGEE. V was pared by 6 bases and J by 3 bases, with 16 bases between. The CDR3 loop spans 15 amino acids. The CDR3 protein is CASTPSGTTNQPQHF. CDR3 DNA sequence: TGTGCCAGCACCCCTTCGGGTACAACCAATCAGCCCCAGCATTTT.

J is TRBJ1-5 and V is TRBV6-5, with 8 bases lining up with TRBD1. With 6 bases clipped from V and 6 bases from J, the junction kept 7 bases outside the gene matches. CDR3 length: 14 amino acids. Germline CDR1 MNHEY, CDR2 SVGAGI. The DNA of the CDR3 is TGTGCCAGCAGCGTTGGACAGGGCAGTCAGCCCCAGCATTTT. Translating gives CASSVGQGSQPQHF.

J is TRBJ1-5 and V is TRBV28; the D is unclear. Germline V gene lookup returns CDR1 MDHEN and CDR2 SYDVKM. This CDR3 spans 15 amino acids. V was cut by 5 bases and J by 2 bases, with 13 bases left in between. CDR3 nucleotides: TGTGCCAGCAGTCCCCCTCGTCAAGGCAATCAGCCCCAGCATTTT. Translating it yields CASSPPRQGNQPQHF.

Only one count was recorded for this clone. This chain links TRBV9 with TRBJ1-6; D ambiguous. The V and J ends lost 4 bases and 7 bases respectively, with 12 bases between them. The germline CDR1 and CDR2 sequences are SGDLS and YYNGEE. The CDR3 is 14 residues long. The CDR3 region has the DNA TGTGCCAGCAGCATAGCAGAGGAGAATTCACCCCTCCACTTT. Its translation: CASSIAEENSPLHF.

The chain joins TRBV7-2 to TRBJ1-1; possible D gene TRBD1, 6 bases. The germline gives CDR1 SGHTA, CDR2 FQGNSA. Trimming left V 5 bases short and J 5 bases short, with 12 bases between. The CDR3 covers 13 residues. This CDR3 reads CASSRQEGTEAFF. The CDR3 DNA reads as TGTGCCAGCAGCCGACAGGAGGGGACTGAAGCTTTCTTT.

This chain connects TRBV4-1 to TRBJ1-4; 7 nucleotides align to TRBD1. The CDR3 consists of 18 residues. V gave up 1 base and J gave up 5 bases; unmatched junction bases: 13. Germline V gene lookup returns CDR1 MGHRA and CDR2 YSYEKL. CDR3 region: CASSQVQTGMFRNEKLFF. The CDR3 DNA is TGCGCCAGCAGCCAAGTCCAGACAGGGATGTTTCGCAATGAAAAACTGTTTTTT.

V gene TRBV7-2 combines with J gene TRBJ1-2; perhaps TRBD1 as D (5 bases). The CDR3 is 13 residues long. V was shortened by 4 bases and J by 6 bases, with 12 bases between the two germline ends. Germline V lookup: CDR1 SGHTA, CDR2 FQGNSA. CDR3 in DNA: TGTGCCAGCAGCTCCGGGACGTCAAATGGCTACACCTTC. This translates into CASSSGTSNGYTF. Together with reference TRBV7-2 and TRBJ1-2, the CDR3 gives the full variable domain: GAGVSQSPSNKVTEKGKDVELRCDPISGHTALYWYRQSLGQGLEFLIYFQGNSAPDKSGLPSDRFSAERTGGSVSTLTIQRTQQEDSAVYLCASSSGTSNGYTFGSGTRLTVV.

The rearrangement uses TRBV6-5 and TRBJ2-7; 7 positions agree with TRBD2. The CDR3 is made up of 16 amino acids. Germline CDR1 is MNHEY and CDR2 is SVGAGI. The V and J ends lost 0 bases and 5 bases, in that order; junction bases with no gene match: 10. The CDR3 bases are TGTGCCAGCAGTTACTCGATGGCGGGAGCACGCCACGAGCAGTACTTC. This codes for CASSYSMAGARHEQYF.

The rearrangement uses TRBV2 and TRBJ1-1, with D hard to call. The germline V gene has CDR1 SNHLY and CDR2 FYNNEI. V was pared by 6 bases and J by 11 bases, with 16 bases between. The CDR3 covers 12 residues. The CDR3 loop reads CASRYSIDLAFF. The DNA for the CDR3 is TGTGCCAGCAGGTACTCGATAGACCTGGCTTTCTTT.

This clone came up once. The CDR3 DNA reads as TGTGCCAGCACGTCCACACCCCAGCCCCAGCATTTT. Its protein is CASTSTPQPQHF. The V and J genes are TRBV28 and TRBJ1-5; D is unclear. Trimming stripped 7 bases from V and 7 bases from J, with 11 bases between. CDR1 is MDHEN, CDR2 SYDVKM, per germline. The CDR3 sequence is 12 residues long.

The genes are TRBV7-8 and TRBJ1-2; D unresolved. Per the germline V gene, CDR1 is SGHVS and CDR2 is FQNEAQ. The CDR3 covers 11 residues. Trimming stripped 5 bases from V and 4 bases from J, with 5 bases between. The CDR3 region is CASSNRYGYTF. As DNA, the CDR3 is TGTGCCAGCAGCAACCGCTATGGCTACACCTTC. The full variable domain, in which reference TRBV7-8 and TRBJ1-2 provide the parts outside the CDR3, is GAGVSQSPRYKVAKRGQDVALRCDPISGHVSLFWYQQALGQGPEFLTYFQNEAQLDKSGLPSDRFFAERPEGSVSTLKIQRTQQEDSAVYLCASSNRYGYTFGSGTRLTVV.

This clone was detected only once. The DNA of the CDR3 is TGTGCCAGCAGCTTAGCCCTGTTGGGTAATTCACCCCTCCACTTT. Translating gives CASSLALLGNSPLHF. The gene calls are TRBV7-2 and TRBJ1-6; D is uncertain. The V end lost 0 bases, the J end lost 6 bases, and 9 bases lay between the germline ends. The CDR3 runs 15 residues. Germline V lookup: CDR1 SGHTA, CDR2 FQGNSA.

In this sample, this clone turned up once. This chain links TRBV29-1 with TRBJ2-2; TRBD2 matches 8 bases. Germline trimming cut 6 bases from V and 4 bases from J; bases unmatched to any gene: 10. The germline V gene encodes CDR1 SQVTM and CDR2 ANQGSEA. This CDR3 comprises 15 residues. The CDR3 DNA reads TGCAGCGTCGGACGGGGGGGCCTATCCACCGGGGAGCTGTTTTTT. Translation gives CSVGRGGLSTGELFF.

The chain employs TRBV25-1 and TRBJ2-1; D call uncertain. Per germline, CDR1 MGHDK and CDR2 SYGVNS. V shed 0 bases and J shed 4 bases, with 13 bases lying between them. The CDR3 is 16 residues long. The DNA of the CDR3 is TGTGCCAGCAGTGAATATTCGGGTAAGGGTTACAATGAGCAGTTCTTC. This encodes CASSEYSGKGYNEQFF.

In this sample, this clone turned up a few times. This rearrangement joins TRBV29-1 to TRBJ2-7; D is perhaps TRBD1 or TRBD2 (6 bases each). V was clipped by 6 bases and J by 3 bases, with 12 bases between them. The CDR3 extends over 12 amino acids. Germline assignment: CDR1 SQVTM and CDR2 ANQGSEA. The CDR3 nucleotides read TGCAGCGTGGGGGGCACCCACTACGAGCAGTACTTC. It specifies CSVGGTHYEQYF.

V usage is TRBV7-2 and J usage is TRBJ2-2, with D perhaps matching TRBD1 (6 bases). CDR1 is SGHTA, CDR2 FQGNSA, per germline. Trimming pared 2 bases from V and 0 bases from J, leaving 10 bases between. The CDR3 runs 16 residues. DNA of the CDR3: TGTGCCAGCAGCTTACTAGGACAGACGAACACCGGGGAGCTGTTTTTT. Protein product: CASSLLGQTNTGELFF.

The chain links TRBV28 to TRBJ2-5; D might be TRBD1 (6 bases). V lost 2 bases and J lost 4, with 23 bases in between. The germline gives CDR1 MDHEN, CDR2 SYDVKM. The CDR3 is 18 residues long. The CDR3 DNA follows: TGTGCCAGCAGTTTAGGCCCCCCCCGCAGGGGTAGGAGAGAGACCCAGTACTTC. Its translation is CASSLGPPRRGRRETQYF.

V and J are TRBV7-8 and TRBJ2-7, with D unclear. Germline loops: CDR1 SGHVS, CDR2 FQNEAQ. The CDR3 is 12 residues long. The V end lost 5 bases, the J end lost 3 bases, and 8 bases lay between the germline ends. The CDR3 sequence: CASSDRFYEQYF. The CDR3 region has the DNA TGTGCCAGCAGCGACCGGTTCTACGAGCAGTACTTC.

The chain links TRBV13 to TRBJ2-1, with 12 bases aligning to TRBD2. Germline-derived CDR1 and CDR2 are PRHDT and FYEKMQ (reference sequence). V shed 4 bases, J shed 11 bases, and the junction held 12 bases outside the gene matches. The CDR3 totals 16 residues. CDR3 DNA sequence: TGTGCCAGCAGCTCACTGACTAGCGGGAGTTTAAGTCAGCAGTTCTTC. Amino acids: CASSSLTSGSLSQQFF.

V and J are TRBV19 and TRBJ2-3; a possible D gene is TRBD1 (5 bases). Trimming took 6 bases from V and 0 from J, leaving 10 bases between them. CDR3 length equals 14 residues. CDR1 and CDR2 (germline): LNHDA, SQIVND (reference sequence). CDR3 loop: CASSYRLSTDTQYF. In DNA, the CDR3 is TGTGCCAGTAGCTACAGGCTGAGCACAGATACGCAGTATTTT.

V usage is TRBV10-3 and J usage is TRBJ2-5; 7 bases line up with TRBD1. The CDR3 has 13 amino acids. J was trimmed by 2 bases and V by 5 bases; bases with no gene match: 2. Germline assignment: CDR1 ENHRY and CDR2 SYGVKD. The CDR3 bases are TGTGCCATCAGTAGGGACAGACAAGAGACCCAGTACTTC. Amino acid sequence: CAISRDRQETQYF.

The rearrangement joins TRBV6-2 or TRBV6-3 to TRBJ2-6, with 12 bases identical to TRBD2. The CDR3 has 18 amino acids. From germline, CDR1 is MNHEY and CDR2 SVGEGT. The junction had 6 bases not matched to a gene; V was cut back by 6 bases and J by 0 bases. CDR3: CASRPSGRGSSGANVLTF. The DNA of the CDR3 is TGTGCCAGCAGACCTAGCGGGAGGGGGAGCTCTGGGGCCAACGTCCTGACTTTC.

J is TRBJ2-7 and V is TRBV20-1, with D unclear. The CDR3 is 11 amino acids. Between the trimmed V and J ends, which lost 3 bases and 3 bases, there was a span of 6 bases. The germline V gene encodes CDR1 DFQATT and CDR2 SNEGSKA (reference sequence). In nucleotides, the CDR3 is TGCAGTGCTAGTGGCGGCTACGAGCAGTACTTC. Protein sequence: CSASGGYEQYF.

The CDR3 spells CASSLGAGFSTDTQYF. The CDR3 DNA reads TGCGCCAGCAGCTTGGGAGCGGGATTTAGCACAGATACGCAGTATTTT. V is TRBV5-1 and J is TRBJ2-3, with 7 bases lining up with TRBD2. With 0 bases clipped from V and 0 bases from J, the junction kept 4 bases outside the gene matches. The CDR3 sequence is 16 residues long. The germline CDR1 and CDR2 sequences are SGHRS and YFSETQ.

V gene TRBV5-6 combines with J gene TRBJ1-1; D possibly corresponds to TRBD1 (5 bases). CDR3 length: 13 amino acids. Per germline, CDR1 SGHDT and CDR2 YYEEEE. The ends were cut back, 4 bases at V and 12 bases at J, with 19 bases in the middle. CDR3 bases: TGTGCCAGCAGCGGCCGGGACCCCCGAGCAACTTTCTTT. The encoded protein is CASSGRDPRATFF.